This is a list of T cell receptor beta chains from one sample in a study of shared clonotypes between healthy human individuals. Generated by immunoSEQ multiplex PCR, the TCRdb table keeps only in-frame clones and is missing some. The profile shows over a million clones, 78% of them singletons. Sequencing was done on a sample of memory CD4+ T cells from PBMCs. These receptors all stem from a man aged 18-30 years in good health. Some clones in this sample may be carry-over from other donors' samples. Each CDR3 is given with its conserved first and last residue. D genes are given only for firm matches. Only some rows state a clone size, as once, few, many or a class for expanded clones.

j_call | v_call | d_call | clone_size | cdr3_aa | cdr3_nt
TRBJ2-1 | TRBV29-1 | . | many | CSVEGPGLPFEQFF | TGCAGCGTTGAAGGCCCCGGGCTACCATTCGAGCAGTTCTTC
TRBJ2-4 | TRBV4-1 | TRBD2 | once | CASSQGLQREASKNIQYF | TGCGCCAGCAGCCAAGGCCTCCAGCGGGAGGCGTCCAAAAACATTCAGTACTTC
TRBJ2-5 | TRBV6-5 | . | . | CASRRRGVQETQYF | TGTGCCAGCAGGCGGAGGGGAGTTCAAGAGACCCAGTACTTC
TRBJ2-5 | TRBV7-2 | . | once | CASSPDRSQETQYF | TGTGCCAGCAGCCCCGACAGGAGTCAAGAGACCCAGTACTTC
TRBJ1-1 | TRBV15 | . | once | CATSSLTLNTEAFF | TGTGCCACCAGCTCTCTCACCTTGAACACTGAAGCTTTCTTT
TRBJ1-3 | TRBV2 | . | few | CASSPGRARNTIYF | TGTGCCAGCAGTCCGGGACGAGCTCGAAACACCATATATTTT
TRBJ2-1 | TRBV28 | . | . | CASSAPGTAGNEQFF | TGTGCCAGCAGCGCCCCCGGGACCGCGGGAAATGAGCAGTTCTTC
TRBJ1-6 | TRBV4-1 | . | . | CASSQETVGNSPLHF | TGCGCCAGCAGCCAAGAGACAGTAGGCAATTCACCCCTCCACTTT
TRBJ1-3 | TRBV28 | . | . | CASSLHQPPGNTIYF | TGTGCCAGCAGCCTACATCAACCTCCTGGAAACACCATATATTTT
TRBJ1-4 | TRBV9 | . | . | CASSRQGGRWSNEKLFF | TGTGCCAGCAGCAGGCAGGGAGGGAGATGGTCTAATGAAAAACTGTTTTTT
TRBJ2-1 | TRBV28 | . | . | CASNHESSYNEQFF | TGTGCCAGCAATCACGAGAGCTCCTACAATGAGCAGTTCTTC
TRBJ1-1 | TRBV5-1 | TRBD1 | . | CASSQGTGNIVAFF | TGCGCCAGCAGCCAGGGGACAGGGAATATTGTGGCTTTCTTT
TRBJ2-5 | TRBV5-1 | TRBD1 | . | CASSPSTGTGPRTQYF | TGCGCCAGCAGCCCCTCTACCGGGACAGGGCCTAGGACCCAGTACTTC
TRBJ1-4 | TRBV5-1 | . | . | CASSLERGYGEKLFF | TGCGCCAGCAGCTTGGAACGGGGCTATGGAGAAAAACTGTTTTTT
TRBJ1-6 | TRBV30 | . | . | CAWSVHQFGYNSPLHF | TGTGCCTGGAGTGTACATCAGTTTGGGTATAATTCACCCCTCCACTTT
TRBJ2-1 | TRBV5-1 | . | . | CASREDGSSYNEQFF | TGCGCCAGCAGGGAGGACGGGAGCTCCTACAATGAGCAGTTCTTC
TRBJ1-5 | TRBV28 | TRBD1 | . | CASSASTGGTVQPQHF | TGTGCCAGCAGTGCTTCAACAGGGGGCACAGTTCAGCCCCAGCATTTT
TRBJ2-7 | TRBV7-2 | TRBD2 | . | CASSQGLAQTYEQYF | TGTGCCAGCAGCCAGGGACTAGCGCAAACCTACGAGCAGTACTTC
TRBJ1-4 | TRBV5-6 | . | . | CASSLRTGRSNEKLFF | TGTGCCAGCAGCTTACGTACCGGGAGATCTAATGAAAAACTGTTTTTT
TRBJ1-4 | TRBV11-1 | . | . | CASSLSRTNEKLFF | TGTGCCAGCAGCTTGAGCAGAACTAATGAAAAACTGTTTTTT
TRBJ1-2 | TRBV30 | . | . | CAWSVAQTNRYTF | TGTGCCTGGAGTGTAGCACAGACCAATCGCTACACCTTC
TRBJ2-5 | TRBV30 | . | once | CAWSGSQETQYF | TGTGCCTGGAGCGGGAGCCAAGAGACCCAGTACTTC
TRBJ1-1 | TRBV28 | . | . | CASDRGQGEAFF | TGTGCCAGCGATCGGGGGCAGGGTGAAGCTTTCTTT
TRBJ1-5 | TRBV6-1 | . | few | CASSLQWGNQPQHF | TGTGCCAGCAGTCTTCAGTGGGGCAATCAGCCCCAGCATTTT
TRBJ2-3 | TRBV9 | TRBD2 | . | CASSVGASGYTDTQYF | TGTGCCAGCAGCGTAGGGGCTAGCGGGTACACAGATACGCAGTATTTT
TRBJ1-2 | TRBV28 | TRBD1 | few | CASSLSSGQGGYGYTF | TGTGCCAGCAGTTTGAGCAGCGGACAGGGGGGCTATGGCTACACCTTC
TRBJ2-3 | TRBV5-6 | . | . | CASSSDRNTDTQYF | TGTGCCAGCAGCTCAGACAGGAATACAGATACGCAGTATTTT
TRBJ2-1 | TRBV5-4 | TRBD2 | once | CASSPLAGGRNEQFF | TGTGCCAGCAGCCCACTAGCGGGAGGGAGGAATGAGCAGTTCTTC
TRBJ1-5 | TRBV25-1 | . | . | CASSEGQKGNQPQHF | TGTGCCAGCAGTGAAGGGCAGAAAGGCAATCAGCCCCAGCATTTT
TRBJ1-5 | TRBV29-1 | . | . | CSVAPSGKDQPQHF | TGCAGCGTTGCACCTTCAGGGAAGGATCAGCCCCAGCATTTT
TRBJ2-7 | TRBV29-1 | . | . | CSVEIGTYEQYF | TGCAGCGTTGAGATCGGGACCTACGAGCAGTACTTC
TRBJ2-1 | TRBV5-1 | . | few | CASSVEVGVKQFF | TGCGCCAGCAGCGTGGAGGTGGGAGTTAAGCAGTTCTTC
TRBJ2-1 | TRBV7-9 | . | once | CASSLDVAGVDPRNEQFF | TGTGCCAGCAGCTTAGATGTGGCAGGAGTCGACCCGAGGAATGAGCAGTTCTTC
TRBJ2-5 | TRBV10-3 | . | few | CAISESRGGAGQETQYF | TGTGCCATCAGTGAGTCGCGGGGTGGTGCGGGTCAAGAGACCCAGTACTTC
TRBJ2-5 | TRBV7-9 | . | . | CASSPRGGTVQETQYF | TGTGCCAGCAGCCCCCGAGGCGGGACAGTACAAGAGACCCAGTACTTC
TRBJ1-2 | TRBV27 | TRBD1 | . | CASRLTGSHYGYTF | TGTGCCAGCAGGTTGACAGGGTCCCACTATGGCTACACCTTC
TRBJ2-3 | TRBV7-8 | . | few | CASTIGRWYGRTSTDTQYF | TGTGCCAGCACGATTGGCCGTTGGTATGGGAGGACTAGCACAGATACGCAGTATTTT
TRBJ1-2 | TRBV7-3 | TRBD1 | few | CASSPGQGANYGYTF | TGTGCCAGCAGCCCAGGACAGGGGGCTAACTATGGCTACACCTTC
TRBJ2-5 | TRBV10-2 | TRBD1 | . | CASSEGQGNEETQYF | TGCGCCAGCAGTGAGGGACAGGGGAACGAAGAGACCCAGTACTTC
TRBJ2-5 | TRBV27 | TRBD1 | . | CASRTDRGQETQYF | TGTGCCAGCAGAACGGACAGGGGGCAAGAGACCCAGTACTTC
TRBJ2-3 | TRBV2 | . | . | CASWSAKRGADTQYF | TGTGCCAGCTGGTCGGCGAAAAGGGGTGCAGATACGCAGTATTTT
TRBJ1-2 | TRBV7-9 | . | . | CASAPYIGTQGNYGYTF | TGTGCCAGCGCCCCCTATATAGGGACTCAGGGAAACTATGGCTACACCTTC
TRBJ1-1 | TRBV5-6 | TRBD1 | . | CASSLRGTGGLTEAFF | TGTGCCAGCAGCTTGCGAGGGACAGGGGGCTTAACTGAAGCTTTCTTT
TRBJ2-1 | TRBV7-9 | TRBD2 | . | CASSKALAGVTGEQFF | TGTGCCAGCAGCAAAGCGCTAGCGGGAGTCACGGGTGAGCAGTTCTTC
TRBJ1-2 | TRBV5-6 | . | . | CASSRRWRLHYGYTF | TGTGCCAGCAGCCGGCGGTGGAGACTCCACTATGGCTACACCTTC
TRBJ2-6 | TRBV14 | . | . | CASSLTGTGANVLTF | TGTGCCAGCAGCCTCACAGGGACTGGGGCCAACGTCCTGACTTTC
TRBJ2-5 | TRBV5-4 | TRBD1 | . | CASSGTVQETQYF | TGTGCCAGCAGCGGGACAGTCCAAGAGACCCAGTACTTC
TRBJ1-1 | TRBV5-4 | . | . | CASSLAQLGNTEAFF | TGTGCCAGCAGCTTGGCACAACTAGGGAACACTGAAGCTTTCTTT
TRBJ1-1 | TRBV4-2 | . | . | CASSQEMTPKVAFF | TGTGCCAGCAGCCAAGAAATGACCCCAAAAGTGGCTTTCTTT
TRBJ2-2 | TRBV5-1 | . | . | CASSSGVGTGELFF | TGCGCCAGCAGCTCAGGGGTAGGCACCGGGGAGCTGTTTTTT
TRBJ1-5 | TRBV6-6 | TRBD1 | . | CAIRGDGTDNQPQHF | TGTGCCATCAGGGGGGACGGGACAGATAATCAGCCCCAGCATTTT
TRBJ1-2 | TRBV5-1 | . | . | CASSLSGTTPTF | TGCGCCAGCAGCTTGTCTGGGACAACTCCCACCTTC
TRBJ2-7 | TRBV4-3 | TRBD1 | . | CASSQDGTAAYEQYF | TGCGCCAGCAGCCAGGATGGGACAGCAGCCTACGAGCAGTACTTC
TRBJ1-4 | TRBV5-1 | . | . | CASSAGIGTFGGGPSEKLFF | TGCGCCAGCAGCGCAGGAATTGGTACTTTCGGTGGGGGGCCGTCGGAAAAACTGTTTTTT
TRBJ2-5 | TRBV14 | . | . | CASSPEGQLVETQYF | TGTGCCAGCAGCCCAGAGGGGCAGTTGGTAGAGACCCAGTACTTC
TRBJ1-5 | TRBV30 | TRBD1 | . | CAWSGPGQGGQPQHF | TGTGCCTGGAGTGGACCGGGACAGGGCGGGCAGCCCCAGCATTTT
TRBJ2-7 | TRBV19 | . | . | CASSISQASYEQYF | TGTGCCAGTAGTATTTCTCAAGCCAGCTACGAGCAGTACTTC
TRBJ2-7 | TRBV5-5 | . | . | CASSFDPGYEQYF | TGTGCCAGCAGCTTCGATCCAGGATACGAGCAGTACTTC
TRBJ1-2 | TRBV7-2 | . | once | CASSLELRGGGYTF | TGTGCCAGCAGCTTAGAGCTACGGGGTGGTGGCTACACCTTC